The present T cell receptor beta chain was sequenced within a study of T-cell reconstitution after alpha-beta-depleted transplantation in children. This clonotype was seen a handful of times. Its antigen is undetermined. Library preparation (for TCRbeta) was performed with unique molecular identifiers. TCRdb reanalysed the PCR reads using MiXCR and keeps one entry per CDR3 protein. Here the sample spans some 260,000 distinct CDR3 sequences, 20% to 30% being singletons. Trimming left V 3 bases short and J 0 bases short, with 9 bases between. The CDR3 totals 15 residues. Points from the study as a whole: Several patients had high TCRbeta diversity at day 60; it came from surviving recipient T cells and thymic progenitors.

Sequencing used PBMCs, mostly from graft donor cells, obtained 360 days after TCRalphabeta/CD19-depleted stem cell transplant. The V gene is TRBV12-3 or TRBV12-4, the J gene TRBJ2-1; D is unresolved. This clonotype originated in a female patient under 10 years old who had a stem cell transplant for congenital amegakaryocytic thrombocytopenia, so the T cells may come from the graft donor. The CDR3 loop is CASSLPSFSYNEQFF. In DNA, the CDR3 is TGTGCCAGCAGTTTGCCCAGCTTCTCCTACAATGAGCAGTTCTTC.